What follows are 30 T cell receptor beta chains derived from one specimen sequenced in a study of blood T cell repertoires in COVID-19. Profiling relied on immunoSEQ multiplex PCR, and the TCRdb table lists in-frame clones only, not all of them. The sample has fewer than 250,000 clones; about nine tenths are singletons. What was sequenced was peripheral blood. The receptors derive from a woman aged 60-70 years with acute or convalescent COVID-19.

J is TRBJ1-1 and V is TRBV5-6; the D is unclear. This CDR3 spans 13 amino acids. Germline V lookup: CDR1 SGHDT, CDR2 YYEEEE. Trimming left V 2 bases short and J 6 bases short, with 11 bases between. CDR3 protein: CASSLGQVPEAFF. In DNA form, the CDR3 reads TGTGCCAGCAGCTTAGGCCAGGTCCCTGAAGCTTTCTTT.

A word on this clone: This sample also contains other DNA sequences that code for the same CDR3. This chain links TRBV12-3 or TRBV12-4 with TRBJ2-3, with unresolved D. V lost 5 bases and J 2 bases, leaving 5 bases between the germline ends. CDR3 length: 12 amino acids. CDR3 sequence (DNA): TGTGCCAGCAGTCCTTCCACAGATACGCAGTATTTT. As protein: CASSPSTDTQYF.

This rearrangement joins TRBV18 to TRBJ2-5; 9 nucleotides agree with TRBD1. The CDR3 is 17 amino acids. V shed 0 bases and J 2 bases; nucleotides not matched to a gene: 7. Germline CDR1 reads KGHSH; CDR2 reads LQKENI. The CDR3 DNA sequence: TGTGCCAGCTCACCACCGTGGGGACAGGGTTTTCAAGAGACCCAGTACTTC. Translation: CASSPPWGQGFQETQYF. Full variable domain (remainder filled in from reference TRBV18 and TRBJ2-5): NAGVMQNPRHLVRRRGQEARLRCSPMKGHSHVYWYRQLPEEGLKFMVYLQKENIIDESGMPKERFSAEFPKEGPSILRIQQVVRGDSAAYFCASSPPWGQGFQETQYFGPGTRLLVL.

This clone is a singleton in its sample. This rearrangement joins TRBV30 to TRBJ2-5; a weak D match, TRBD2 (5 bases). V lost 4 bases, J lost 4 bases, and 16 bases lay in between. Germline V CDR1 and CDR2: GTSNPN, SVGIG (reference sequence). The CDR3 is 14 residues long. The CDR3 region has the DNA TGTGCCTGGAATTTAGCGAGGCGGACAGAGACCCAGTACTTC. Residues: CAWNLARRTETQYF.

This clone was detected a few times. The rearrangement uses TRBV7-2 and TRBJ1-1, with D unclear. The V and J ends lost 5 bases and 3 bases respectively, with 13 bases between them. Germline-derived CDR1 and CDR2 are SGHTA and FQGNSA. The CDR3 has 14 residues. CDR3 sequence: CASSRGWAHTEAFF. The CDR3 nucleotides are TGTGCCAGCAGCCGTGGGTGGGCCCACACTGAAGCTTTCTTT.

CDR3 region: CASSHGLAGAYEQYF. Written as DNA, the CDR3 is TGTGCCAGCAGCCACGGACTAGCTGGTGCCTACGAGCAGTACTTC. V and J are TRBV7-8 and TRBJ2-7, with 8 bases matching TRBD2. There are 15 residues in the CDR3. Germline loops: CDR1 SGHVS, CDR2 FQNEAQ. The ends lost 5 bases at V and 2 bases at J; junction bases unmatched: 8.

This chain connects TRBV7-9 to TRBJ2-7; D is uncertain. Trimming shortened V by 3 bases and J by 6 bases, and 6 bases separated the two germline ends. The germline CDR1 and CDR2 sequences are SEHNR and FQNEAQ (reference sequence). The CDR3 loop spans 11 amino acids. CDR3 sequence: CASSLAGEQYF. The DNA for the CDR3 is TGTGCCAGCAGCTTGGCAGGCGAGCAGTACTTC.

V is TRBV18 and J is TRBJ1-6; D is unclear. Germline V gene sequence: CDR1 KGHSH, CDR2 LQKENI. CDR3 length: 14 residues. The V gene lost 6 bases and the J gene lost 2 bases, with 8 bases spanning the gap. The DNA for the CDR3 is TGTGCCAGCTCCCCCGGGACCTATAATTCACCCCTCCACTTT. It specifies CASSPGTYNSPLHF.

The rearrangement joins TRBV24-1 to TRBJ2-1; D possibly corresponds to TRBD2 (6 bases). The germline V gene has CDR1 KGHDR and CDR2 SFDVKD. CDR3 length equals 17 residues. V lost 2 bases and J lost 1, with 14 bases in between. The CDR3 loop is CATSDSRGTFSYNEQFF. The CDR3 nucleotides read TGTGCCACCAGTGATTCCCGGGGGACGTTTTCCTACAATGAGCAGTTCTTC.

The rearrangement uses TRBV10-3 and TRBJ2-1, with D possibly TRBD1 on 5 matching bases. Germline V gives CDR1 ENHRY, CDR2 SYGVKD. This CDR3 has 13 amino acids. Trimming shortened V by 9 bases and J by 2 bases, and 11 bases separated the two germline ends. The CDR3 region is CAIRQPPYNEQFF. As DNA, the CDR3 is TGTGCCATAAGACAGCCACCCTACAATGAGCAGTTCTTC.

The J gene is TRBJ2-1, the V gene TRBV28, with 9 bases that match TRBD2. Germline CDR1 MDHEN, CDR2 SYDVKM. J lost 4 bases, V lost 5 bases, and 6 bases had no gene match. The CDR3 contains 15 residues. CDR3 DNA sequence: TGTGCCAGCAGTGGGCGGCGGGGGGGTTACAATGAGCAGTTCTTC. Translation: CASSGRRGGYNEQFF.

This chain joins TRBV10-3 and TRBJ1-4; D might be TRBD1 (5 bases). The CDR3 covers 14 residues. The V gene lost 5 bases and the J gene lost 4 bases, with 11 bases spanning the gap. From germline, CDR1 is ENHRY and CDR2 SYGVKD. CDR3 DNA: TGTGCCATCAGTCCTGGACAACTTAATGAAAAACTGTTTTTT. It is translated as CAISPGQLNEKLFF.

This clone turned up a few times. The chain links TRBV10-1 to TRBJ2-7; D possibly corresponds to TRBD2 (5 bases). V was trimmed by 4 bases and J by 0 bases, leaving 16 bases between them. CDR1 WNHNN and CDR2 SYGVQD come from the germline V gene (reference sequence). The CDR3 has 16 amino acids. The CDR3 DNA reads TGCGCCAGCAGTGGATCAAGACCGGGGAGCTCCTACGAGCAGTACTTC. Its protein product is CASSGSRPGSSYEQYF.

The chain uses TRBV4-2 and TRBJ1-2, with D hard to call. The germline gives CDR1 LGHNA, CDR2 YNFKEQ. CDR3 length: 15 residues. The ends were cut back, 0 bases at V and 4 bases at J, with 12 bases in the middle. DNA for the CDR3: TGTGCCAGCAGCCAAGATCGGTACAGCCTCTATGGCTACACCTTC. It yields the protein CASSQDRYSLYGYTF.

The chain employs TRBV3-1 (or the pseudogene TRBV3-2) and TRBJ2-3, with 10 positions matching TRBD2. This CDR3 is 20 amino acids long. In germline, CDR1 is LGHDT, CDR2 YNNKEL (reference sequence). With 0 bases clipped from V and 0 bases from J, the junction kept 12 bases outside the gene matches. CDR3 sequence reads: CASSQDLRVAGGPSTDTQYF. CDR3 nucleotide sequence: TGTGCCAGCAGCCAAGACTTGAGGGTAGCGGGGGGTCCCAGCACAGATACGCAGTATTTT.

The chain employs TRBV18 and TRBJ1-5; 9 nucleotides match TRBD1. V lost 3 bases and J lost 5; bases outside the gene matches: 5. Looked up from germline, CDR1 is KGHSH and CDR2 is LQKENI. This CDR3 contains 15 residues. Written as DNA, the CDR3 is TGTGCCAGCTCACCTCAACAGGGGGCTGATCAGCCCCAGCATTTT. It translates to CASSPQQGADQPQHF. Based on the CDR3 plus reference TRBV18 and TRBJ1-5, the full variable domain is NAGVMQNPRHLVRRRGQEARLRCSPMKGHSHVYWYRQLPEEGLKFMVYLQKENIIDESGMPKERFSAEFPKEGPSILRIQQVVRGDSAAYFCASSPQQGADQPQHFGDGTRLSIL.

The CDR3 nucleotides are TGTGCCAGCAGCTTGGGGCCCTATGAGCCCCAGCATTTT. This codes for CASSLGPYEPQHF. The V call is TRBV7-8, the J call TRBJ1-5; D perhaps matches TRBD1 (5 bases). From germline, CDR1 is SGHVS and CDR2 FQNEAQ. V was clipped by 3 bases and J by 8 bases, with 11 bases between them. The CDR3 totals 13 residues.

There are a few counts of this clone. The chain recombines TRBV5-1 with TRBJ1-2, with D maybe TRBD1 (6 bases). CDR3 length equals 16 residues. The V gene lost 0 bases and the J gene lost 2 bases, with 14 bases spanning the gap. Germline assignment: CDR1 SGHRS and CDR2 YFSETQ. CDR3 protein: CASSLEVGGANYGYTF. CDR3 DNA sequence: TGCGCCAGCAGCTTGGAAGTAGGGGGGGCAAACTATGGCTACACCTTC.

The chain links TRBV5-1 to TRBJ1-1; TRBD1 is a possible D gene (5 bases). CDR3 length: 14 amino acids. The V gene's germline CDR1 is SGHRS and CDR2 YFSETQ. Trimming took 4 bases from V and 1 from J, leaving 11 bases between them. CDR3 bases: TGCGCCAGCAGCCCCGTTCAGGGGAACACTGAAGCTTTCTTT. This encodes CASSPVQGNTEAFF.

The CDR3 reads CASSLSGGSEQYF. Written as DNA, the CDR3 is TGTGCCAGCAGCTTGTCAGGGGGCAGCGAGCAGTACTTC. The rearrangement joins TRBV5-6 to TRBJ2-7; 8 bases match TRBD1. Germline V CDR1 and CDR2: SGHDT, YYEEEE. This CDR3 region has 13 residues. The trim removed 1 base at V and 6 bases at J, leaving 3 bases unmatched.

This clone was observed once. The V call is TRBV15, the J call TRBJ1-6; D is uncertain. V was trimmed by 1 base and J by 8 bases, leaving 6 bases between them. Germline V gene data show CDR1 as LNHNV and CDR2 as YYDKDF (reference sequence). CDR3 length: 13 amino acids. The CDR3 here is CATSRARYSPLHF. In DNA, the CDR3 is TGTGCCACCAGCAGAGCCCGTTATTCACCCCTCCACTTT.

The V and J genes are TRBV6-6 and TRBJ2-3; 7 nucleotides line up with TRBD2. The CDR3 runs 16 residues. V shed 7 bases and J 5 bases; nucleotides not matched to a gene: 15. Germline CDR1 and CDR2: MNHNY and SVGAGI (reference sequence). The CDR3 bases are TGTGCCAGCACCCAATTAGCGGGCACGCATGGAGATACGCAGTATTTT. Its protein product is CASTQLAGTHGDTQYF.

The DNA for the CDR3 is TGTGCCAGCAGCATGGGTCCTACAGATACGCAGTATTTT. Translation gives CASSMGPTDTQYF. The chain links TRBV5-5 to TRBJ2-3, with D uncertain. There are 13 residues in the CDR3. Germline CDR1 is SGHKS and CDR2 is YYEKEE (reference sequence). V was clipped by 4 bases and J by 3 bases, with 9 bases between them. Based on the CDR3 plus reference TRBV5-5 and TRBJ2-3, the full variable domain is DAGVTQSPTHLIKTRGQQVTLRCSPISGHKSVSWYQQVLGQGPQFIFQYYEKEERGRGNFPDRFSARQFPNYSSELNVNALLLGDSALYLCASSMGPTDTQYFGPGTRLTVL.

The rearrangement joins TRBV29-1 to TRBJ2-2; 7 nucleotides line up with TRBD1. The V and J ends lost 6 bases and 2 bases, in that order; junction bases with no gene match: 6. This CDR3 spans 14 amino acids. Germline CDR1 reads SQVTM; CDR2 reads ANQGSEA. CDR3 DNA sequence: TGCAGCGTCGAGGGGGCTGCTAACACCGGGGAGCTGTTTTTT. Its protein product is CSVEGAANTGELFF.

The chain recombines TRBV23-1 with TRBJ2-7, with D maybe TRBD1 (7 bases). TRBV23-1 falls under the ORF class, with uncertain function. V was pared by 2 bases and J by 0 bases, with 17 bases between. CDR3 length equals 17 residues. Here the CDR3 DNA reads TGCGCCAGCAGTCAAGTGGAGGGACAGAAGAGCTCCTACGAGCAGTACTTC. Protein: CASSQVEGQKSSYEQYF.

This clone appeared a single time. The V gene is TRBV6-5, the J gene TRBJ2-2; no firm D call. The germline V and J ends were trimmed by 0 bases and 1 base, with 9 bases remaining between them. Per the germline V gene, CDR1 is MNHEY and CDR2 is SVGAGI. The CDR3 has 16 residues. The CDR3 here is CASSYSQPGNTGELFF. The DNA for the CDR3 is TGTGCCAGCAGTTACTCCCAGCCGGGGAACACCGGGGAGCTGTTTTTT.

The chain employs TRBV28 and TRBJ1-1; 7 nucleotides align to TRBD1. The V segment lost 5 bases and the J segment 6 bases; nucleotides outside the gene matches: 12. The CDR3 length is 15 residues. The germline gives CDR1 MDHEN, CDR2 SYDVKM. The CDR3 coding sequence is TGTGCCAGCAGTGAGAGCAAGGGGGCTGGCTCTGAAGCTTTCTTT. Translating gives CASSESKGAGSEAFF.

This chain links TRBV9 with TRBJ1-3; 8 bases match TRBD1. Per the germline V gene, CDR1 is SGDLS and CDR2 is YYNGEE. This CDR3 spans 16 amino acids. The junction had 5 bases not matched to a gene; V was cut back by 3 bases and J by 0 bases. Written as DNA, the CDR3 is TGTGCCAGCAGCGGCAGCGGGACAGGCTCTGGAAACACCATATATTTT. Translation: CASSGSGTGSGNTIYF.

V and J are TRBV27 and TRBJ2-7; 8 bases map to TRBD1. Trimming cost V 2 bases and J 3 bases; bases outside gene matches: 3. The CDR3 is 14 residues long. CDR1 is MNHEY and CDR2 is SMNVEV in the germline V gene (reference sequence). The CDR3, as DNA: TGTGCCAGCAGTTTACGACAGGGGAACTACGAGCAGTACTTC. Protein product: CASSLRQGNYEQYF.

This clone has only a few counts. The chain joins TRBV9 to TRBJ2-1; D possibly corresponds to TRBD2 (6 bases). Trimming pared 4 bases from V and 8 bases from J, leaving 19 bases between. Germline CDR1 is SGDLS and CDR2 is YYNGEE. This CDR3 contains 15 residues. The CDR3 bases are TGTGCCAGCAGCCCCCAGGAGGGGAGATGGGATGAGCAGTTCTTC. Translated: CASSPQEGRWDEQFF.